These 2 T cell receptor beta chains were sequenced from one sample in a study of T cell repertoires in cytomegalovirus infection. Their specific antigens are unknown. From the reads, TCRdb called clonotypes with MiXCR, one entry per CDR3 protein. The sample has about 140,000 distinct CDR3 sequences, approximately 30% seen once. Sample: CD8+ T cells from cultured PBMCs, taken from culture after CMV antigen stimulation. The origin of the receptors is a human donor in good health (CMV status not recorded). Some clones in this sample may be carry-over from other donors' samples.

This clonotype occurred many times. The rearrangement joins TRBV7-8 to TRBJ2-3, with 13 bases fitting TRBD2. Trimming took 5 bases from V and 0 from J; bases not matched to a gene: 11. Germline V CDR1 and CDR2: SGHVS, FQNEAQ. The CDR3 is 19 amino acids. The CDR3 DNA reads TGTGCCAGCAGCGCAACGGGCCAGGGACTAGCGGGGAGCACAGATACGCAGTATTTT. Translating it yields CASSATGQGLAGSTDTQYF.

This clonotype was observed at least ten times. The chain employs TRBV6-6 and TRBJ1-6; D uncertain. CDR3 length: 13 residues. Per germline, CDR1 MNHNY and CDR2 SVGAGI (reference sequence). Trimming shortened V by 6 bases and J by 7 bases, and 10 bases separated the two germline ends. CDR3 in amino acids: CASRASQNSPLHF. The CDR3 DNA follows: TGTGCCAGCAGGGCCAGCCAAAATTCACCCCTCCACTTT.